The source of this T cell receptor (beta chain) is a study of cytomegalovirus exposure and HLA in healthy donors. Study overall: Clustering assigned 81% of the roughly 400 genotyped donors to the Caucasian-associated ancestry cluster.

The germline gives CDR1 MDHEN, CDR2 SYDVKM. J was trimmed by 4 bases and V by 4 bases; bases with no gene match: 9. There are 16 residues in the CDR3. The study ran its PCR with 60 Vbeta and 13 Jbeta primers. Method: immunoSEQ multiplex PCR; TCRdb's copy keeps in-frame clones and lacks some. Counted here are fewer than 200,000 clones, about 86% occurring once; the ten biggest clones make up under 2%. The chain carries TRBV28 and TRBJ1-3; 8 bases line up with TRBD1. The clonotype was recovered from a middle-aged man in good health and CMV-seropositive. Material: PBMCs. The CDR3 DNA reads TGTGCCAGCAGTTCGACCGGGACAGGCATCGGAAACACCATATATTTT. As protein: CASSSTGTGIGNTIYF.